This T cell receptor beta chain appears in the sequencing data of a study of patients and donors after allogeneic stem cell transplantation. This clonotype has only a few counts. Each CDR3 protein gets one entry after TCRdb re-called the RT-PCR reads with MiXCR. The sample has about 210,000 distinct CDR3 sequences, less than 50% seen once; the top ten hold roughly 10%. V gave up 5 bases and J gave up 0 bases, with 16 bases separating them. The V gene's germline CDR1 is SGHTA and CDR2 FQGNSA. The CDR3 extends over 16 amino acids. The chain links TRBV7-2 to TRBJ1-1; D might be TRBD1 (6 bases). The sequence was obtained from a human donor who was either an allogeneic HSCT recipient or a stem cell or donor lymphocyte infusion donor (not recorded which). It is not recorded whose cells these are; they may come from a transplant donor. The source material was blood, either unsorted or a sorted T cell fraction (not recorded which). The CDR3: CASSAQGLAMNTEAFF. In nucleotides, the CDR3 is TGTGCCAGCAGCGCTCAGGGGCTAGCCATGAACACTGAAGCTTTCTTT.